This TCR beta chain appears in the sequencing data of a study of blood T cells in healthy people across ages. Together with a sample-barcoded 5' primer, a J-beta primer mix was included in a second PCR lasting roughly 6 to 12 cycles. Unique molecular identifiers of 12 random nucleotides labeled each cDNA. TCRdb recomputed calls from the 5' RACE reads with MiXCR, one row per CDR3 protein. The sample yields 1.6 million or so distinct CDR3 sequences, almost 35% seen once. Germline V CDR1 and CDR2: LGHDT, YNNKEL (reference sequence). Deletions cut 2 bases from V and 4 bases from J, with 11 bases between. The CDR3 sequence is 14 residues long. This clonotype was seen a few times.

This chain uses TRBV3-1 with TRBJ2-5; D is perhaps TRBD2 (5 bases). Specimen: blood. The sequence was collected from a woman in her twenties or thirties in good health. The CDR3 nucleotides are TGTGCCAGCAGCCAACAAGGAGGTGGAGAGACCCAGTACTTC. This encodes CASSQQGGGETQYF.